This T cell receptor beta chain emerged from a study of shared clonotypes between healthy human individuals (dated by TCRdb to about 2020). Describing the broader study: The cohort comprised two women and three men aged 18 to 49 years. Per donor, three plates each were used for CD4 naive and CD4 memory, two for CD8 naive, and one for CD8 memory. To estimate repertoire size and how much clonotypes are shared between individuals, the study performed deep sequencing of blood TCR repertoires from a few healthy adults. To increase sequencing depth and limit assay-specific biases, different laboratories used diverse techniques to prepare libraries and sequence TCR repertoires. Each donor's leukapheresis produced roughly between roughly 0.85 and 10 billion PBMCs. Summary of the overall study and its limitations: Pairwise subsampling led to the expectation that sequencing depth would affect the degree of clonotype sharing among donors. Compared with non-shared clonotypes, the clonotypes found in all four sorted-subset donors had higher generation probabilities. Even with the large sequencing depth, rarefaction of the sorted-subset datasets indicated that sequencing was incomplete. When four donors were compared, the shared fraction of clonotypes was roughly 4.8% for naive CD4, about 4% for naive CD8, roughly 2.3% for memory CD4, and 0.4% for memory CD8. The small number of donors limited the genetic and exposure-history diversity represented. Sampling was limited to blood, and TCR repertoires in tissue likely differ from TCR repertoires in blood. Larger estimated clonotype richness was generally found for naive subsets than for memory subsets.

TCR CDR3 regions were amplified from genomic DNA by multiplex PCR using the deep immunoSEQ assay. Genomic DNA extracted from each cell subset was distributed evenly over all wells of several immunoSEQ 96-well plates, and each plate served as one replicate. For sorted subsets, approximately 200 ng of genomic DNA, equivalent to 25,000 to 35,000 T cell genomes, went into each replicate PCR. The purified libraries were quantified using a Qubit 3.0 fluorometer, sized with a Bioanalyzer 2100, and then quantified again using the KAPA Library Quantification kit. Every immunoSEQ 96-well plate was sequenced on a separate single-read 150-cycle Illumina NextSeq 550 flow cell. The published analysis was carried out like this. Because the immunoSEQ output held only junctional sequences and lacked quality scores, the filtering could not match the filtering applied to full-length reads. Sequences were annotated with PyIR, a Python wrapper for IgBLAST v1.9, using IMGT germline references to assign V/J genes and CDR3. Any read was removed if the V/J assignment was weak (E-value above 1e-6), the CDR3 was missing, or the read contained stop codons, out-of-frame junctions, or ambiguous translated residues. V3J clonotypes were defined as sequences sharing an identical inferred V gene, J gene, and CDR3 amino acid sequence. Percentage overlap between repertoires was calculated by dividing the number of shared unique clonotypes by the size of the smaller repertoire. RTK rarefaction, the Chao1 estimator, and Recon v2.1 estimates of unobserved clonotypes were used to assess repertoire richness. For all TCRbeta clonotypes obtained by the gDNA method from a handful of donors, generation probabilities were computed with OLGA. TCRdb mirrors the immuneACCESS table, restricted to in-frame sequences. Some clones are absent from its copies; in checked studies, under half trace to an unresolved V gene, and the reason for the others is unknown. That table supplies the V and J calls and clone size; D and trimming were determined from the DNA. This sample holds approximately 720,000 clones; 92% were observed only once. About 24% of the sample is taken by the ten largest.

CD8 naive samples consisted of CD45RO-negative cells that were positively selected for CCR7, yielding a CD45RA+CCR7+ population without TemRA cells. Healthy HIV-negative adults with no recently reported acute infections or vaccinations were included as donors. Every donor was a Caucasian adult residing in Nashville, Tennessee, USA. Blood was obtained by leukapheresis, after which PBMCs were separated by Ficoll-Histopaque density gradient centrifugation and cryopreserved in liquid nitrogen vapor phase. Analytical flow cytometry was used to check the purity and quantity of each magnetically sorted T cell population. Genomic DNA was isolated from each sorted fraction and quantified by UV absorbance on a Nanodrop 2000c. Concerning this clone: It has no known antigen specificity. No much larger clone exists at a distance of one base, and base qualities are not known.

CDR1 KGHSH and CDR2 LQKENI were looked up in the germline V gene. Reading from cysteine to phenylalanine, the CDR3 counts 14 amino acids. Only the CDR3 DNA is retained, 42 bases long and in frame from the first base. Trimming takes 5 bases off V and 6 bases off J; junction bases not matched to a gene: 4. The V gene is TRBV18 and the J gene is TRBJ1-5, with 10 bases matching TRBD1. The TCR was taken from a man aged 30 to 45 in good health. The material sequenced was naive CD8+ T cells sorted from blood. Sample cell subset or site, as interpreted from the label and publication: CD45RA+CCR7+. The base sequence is TGTGCCAGCTCATCCGGGACAGGGGTTCAGCCCCAGCATTTT. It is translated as CASSSGTGVQPQHF.